This TCR beta chain emerged from a study of cytomegalovirus exposure and HLA in healthy donors. Study-wide results and caveats: Most TCR sequences were rare, but some public TCRs occurred in many donors. TCR beta V- and J-gene trimming was later associated with a missense DCLRE1C variant. Reportedly, TCR beta sequences accurately predicted HLA-A and HLA-B alleles in most subjects.

The study ran its PCR with 60 Vbeta and 13 Jbeta primers. Sequencing used immunoSEQ multiplex PCR; TCRdb keeps in-frame clones, though not all of them. The table shows roughly 130,000 clones, with 50% to 75% occurring only once. In regard to this clone: What it binds is not known.

Sample: PBMCs. The clonotype comes from a woman aged 40-49 years in good health and CMV-seropositive.

For the CDR3, the DNA is TGTGCCAGCAGCCATAAGGCGCAGGGTACGAACACTGAAGCTTTCTTT. Protein sequence: CASSHKAQGTNTEAFF. The chain is built from TRBV7-6 and TRBJ1-1; possible D gene TRBD1, 5 bases. Looked up from germline, CDR1 is SGHVS and CDR2 is FNYEAQ. The CDR3 runs to 16 residues. V gave up 5 bases and J gave up 1 base, with 17 bases separating them.